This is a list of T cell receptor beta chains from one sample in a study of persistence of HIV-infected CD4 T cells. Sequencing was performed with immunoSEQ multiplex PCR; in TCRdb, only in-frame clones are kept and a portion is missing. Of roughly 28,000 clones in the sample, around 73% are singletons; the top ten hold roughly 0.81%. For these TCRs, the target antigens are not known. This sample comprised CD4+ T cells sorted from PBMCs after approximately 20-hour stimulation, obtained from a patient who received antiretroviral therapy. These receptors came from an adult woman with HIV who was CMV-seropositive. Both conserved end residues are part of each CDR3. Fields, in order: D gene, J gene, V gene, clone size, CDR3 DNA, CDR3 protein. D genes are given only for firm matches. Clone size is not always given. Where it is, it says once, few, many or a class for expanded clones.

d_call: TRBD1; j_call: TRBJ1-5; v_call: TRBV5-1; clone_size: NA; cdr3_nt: TGCGCCAGCAGCCCGGGACAGGGAAATCAGCCCCAGCATTTT; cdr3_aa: CASSPGQGNQPQHF
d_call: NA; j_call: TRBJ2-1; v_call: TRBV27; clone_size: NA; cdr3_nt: TGTGCCAGCAGTTTATCCCGAGGTGAGCAGTTCTTC; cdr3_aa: CASSLSRGEQFF
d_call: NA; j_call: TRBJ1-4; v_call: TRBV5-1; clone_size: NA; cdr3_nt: TGCGCCAGCAGCGGCGACCGGGGGGTTGAAAAACTGTTTTTT; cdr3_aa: CASSGDRGVEKLFF
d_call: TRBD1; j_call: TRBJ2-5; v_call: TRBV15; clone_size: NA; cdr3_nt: TGTGCCACCAGCAGGGTACAGGGGGCAAGAGACCAAGAGACCCAGTACTTC; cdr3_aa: CATSRVQGARDQETQYF
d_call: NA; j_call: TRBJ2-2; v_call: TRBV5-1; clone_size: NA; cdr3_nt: TGCGCCAGCACTTCGTCTGGGTCGGCCGGGGAGCTGTTTTTT; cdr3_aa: CASTSSGSAGELFF
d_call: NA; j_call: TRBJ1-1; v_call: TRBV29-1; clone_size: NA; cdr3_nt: TGCAGCGTTGACAGGGGTACTGAAGCTTTCTTT; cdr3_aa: CSVDRGTEAFF
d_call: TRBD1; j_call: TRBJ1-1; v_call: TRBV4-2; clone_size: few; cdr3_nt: TGTGCCAGCAGCAGCTGGGGACAGGGAATTACTGAAGCTTTCTTT; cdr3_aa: CASSSWGQGITEAFF
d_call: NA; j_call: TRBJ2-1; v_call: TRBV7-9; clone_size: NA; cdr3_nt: TGTGCCAGCAGCCCCCGGATCGGGCGATACAATGAGCAGTTCTTC; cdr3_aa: CASSPRIGRYNEQFF
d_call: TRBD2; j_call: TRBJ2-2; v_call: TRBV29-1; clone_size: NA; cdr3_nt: TGCAGCGTTGAAGGTGGGAGGGGCACCGGGGAGCTGTTTTTT; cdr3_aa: CSVEGGRGTGELFF
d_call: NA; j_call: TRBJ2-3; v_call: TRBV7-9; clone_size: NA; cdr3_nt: TGTGCCAGCAGCCGCCTAGGGAGACATACGCAGTATTTT; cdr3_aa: CASSRLGRHTQYF
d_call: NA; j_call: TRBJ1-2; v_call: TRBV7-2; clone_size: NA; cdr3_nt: TGTGCCAGCAGCCAGGGGCCCAACTATGGCTACACCTTC; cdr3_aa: CASSQGPNYGYTF
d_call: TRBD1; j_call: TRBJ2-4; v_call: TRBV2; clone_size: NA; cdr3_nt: TGTGCCAGCAGGCCAACTGGACAGGGGATAGCCAAAAACATTCAGTACTTC; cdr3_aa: CASRPTGQGIAKNIQYF
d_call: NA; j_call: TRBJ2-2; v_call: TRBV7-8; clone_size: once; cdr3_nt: TGTGCCAGCAGCTTTTTAAACACCGGGGAGCTGTTTTTT; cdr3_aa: CASSFLNTGELFF
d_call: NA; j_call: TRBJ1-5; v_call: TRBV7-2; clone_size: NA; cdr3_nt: TGTGCCAGCAGCTCAACTCAGCGGCAGCCCCAGCATTTT; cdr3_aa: CASSSTQRQPQHF
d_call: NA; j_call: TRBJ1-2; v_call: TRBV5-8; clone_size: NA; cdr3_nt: TGTGCCAGCAGCTTCGGCAGGGACCCTAACTATGGCTACACCTTC; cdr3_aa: CASSFGRDPNYGYTF
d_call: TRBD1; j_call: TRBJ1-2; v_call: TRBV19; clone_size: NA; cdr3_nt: TGTGCCACCCGGGACAGGGGCGTGAATGGCTACACCTTC; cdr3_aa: CATRDRGVNGYTF
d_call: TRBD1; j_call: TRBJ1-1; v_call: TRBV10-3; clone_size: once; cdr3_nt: TGTGCCATCAGGACCGGGACAGAAAAGAACACTGAAGCTTTCTTT; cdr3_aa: CAIRTGTEKNTEAFF
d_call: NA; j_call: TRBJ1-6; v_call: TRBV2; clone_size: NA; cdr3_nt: TGTGCCAGCTCCCACACAGGACGGCGTTATAATTCACCCCTCCACTTT; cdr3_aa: CASSHTGRRYNSPLHF
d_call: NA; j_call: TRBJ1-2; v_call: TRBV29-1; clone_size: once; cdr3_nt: TGCAGCGCCCATGGGCAGGGCCAATCTTCTAACTATGGCTACACCTTC; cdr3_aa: CSAHGQGQSSNYGYTF
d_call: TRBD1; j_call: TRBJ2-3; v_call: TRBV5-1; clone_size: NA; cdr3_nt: TGCGCCAGCAGCTCGGGACAGGGGGCAGATACGCAGTATTTT; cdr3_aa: CASSSGQGADTQYF
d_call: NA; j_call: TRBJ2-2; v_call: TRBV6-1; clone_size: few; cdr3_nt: TGTGCCACCCAGTATACCGGGGAGCTGTTTTTT; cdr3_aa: CATQYTGELFF
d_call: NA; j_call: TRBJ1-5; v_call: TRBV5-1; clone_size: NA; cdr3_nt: TGCGCCAGCAGCTTGGGGCAGGCGGATCAGCCCCAGCATTTT; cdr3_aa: CASSLGQADQPQHF
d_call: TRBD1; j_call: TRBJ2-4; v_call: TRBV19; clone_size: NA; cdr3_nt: TGTGCCAGTGGGACAGCCAGCAACATTCAGTACTTC; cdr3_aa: CASGTASNIQYF
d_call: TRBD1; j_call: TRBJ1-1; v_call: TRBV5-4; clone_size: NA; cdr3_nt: TGTGCCAGCAGCCTATCGGACAGGGTGAACACTGAAGCTTTCTTT; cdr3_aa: CASSLSDRVNTEAFF
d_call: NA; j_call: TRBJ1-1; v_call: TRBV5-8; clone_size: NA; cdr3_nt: TGTGCCAGCAGCTTAGATGCAGGGAACACTGAAGCTTTCTTT; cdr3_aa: CASSLDAGNTEAFF
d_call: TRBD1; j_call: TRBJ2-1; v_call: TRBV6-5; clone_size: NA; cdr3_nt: TGTGCCAGCAGTTACCTCCAGGGGGCAACCCCGTTCTTC; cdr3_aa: CASSYLQGATPFF
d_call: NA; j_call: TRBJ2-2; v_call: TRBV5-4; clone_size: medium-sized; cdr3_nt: TGTGCCAGCAGCTTGAGAAGGAACGGCGGGGAGCTGTTTTTT; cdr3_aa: CASSLRRNGGELFF
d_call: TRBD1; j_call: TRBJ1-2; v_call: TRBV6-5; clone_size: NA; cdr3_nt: TGTGCCAGCAGTTACCGACAGGGTGGAGGCTACACCTTC; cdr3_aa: CASSYRQGGGYTF
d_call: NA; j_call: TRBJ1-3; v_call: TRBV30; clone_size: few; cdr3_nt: TGTGCCTGGAGTGTTCCCCGACAGCACTCTGGAAACACCATATATTTT; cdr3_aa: CAWSVPRQHSGNTIYF
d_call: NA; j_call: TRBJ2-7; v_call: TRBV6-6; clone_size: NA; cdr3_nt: TGTGCCAGCAGTTGGGGCTTTGGGTACGAGCAGTACTTC; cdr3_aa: CASSWGFGYEQYF
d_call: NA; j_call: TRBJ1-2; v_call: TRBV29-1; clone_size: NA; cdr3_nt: TGCAGCGTTGTTGAGGTGATTTGGGGCTACACCTTC; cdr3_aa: CSVVEVIWGYTF
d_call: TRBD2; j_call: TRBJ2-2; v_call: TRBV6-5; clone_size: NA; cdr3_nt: TGTGCCAGCACTCAAAAGAGACTAGCGGGCGGGGAGCTGTTTTTT; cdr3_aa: CASTQKRLAGGELFF
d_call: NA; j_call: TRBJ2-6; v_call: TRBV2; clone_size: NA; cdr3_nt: TGTGCCAGCGGAGGGGGTAAATTCACCTCTGGGGCCAACGTCCTGACTTTC; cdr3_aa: CASGGGKFTSGANVLTF
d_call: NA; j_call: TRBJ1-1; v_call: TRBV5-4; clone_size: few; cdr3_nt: TGTGCCAGCAGCTTGTATGCGAACACTGAAGCTTTCTTT; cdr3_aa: CASSLYANTEAFF
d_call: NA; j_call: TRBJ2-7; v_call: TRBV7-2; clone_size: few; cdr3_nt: TGTGCCAGCAGCTTAGAGGGCACGGTTGCTTACGAGCAGTACTTC; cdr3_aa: CASSLEGTVAYEQYF
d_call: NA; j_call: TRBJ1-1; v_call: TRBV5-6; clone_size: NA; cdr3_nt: TGTGCCAGCAGCGAGGGACTGGGGAACACTGAAGCTTTCTTT; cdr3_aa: CASSEGLGNTEAFF
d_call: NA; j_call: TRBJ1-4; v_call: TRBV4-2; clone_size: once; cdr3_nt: TGTGCCAGCAGCCTAGAGGGTGGAACTAATGAAAAACTGTTTTTT; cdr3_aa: CASSLEGGTNEKLFF
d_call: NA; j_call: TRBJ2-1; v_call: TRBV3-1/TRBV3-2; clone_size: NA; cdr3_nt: TGTGCCAGCAGTTTCCAGGGGAGTGGCGTAGGCAATGAGCAGTTCTTC; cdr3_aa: CASSFQGSGVGNEQFF
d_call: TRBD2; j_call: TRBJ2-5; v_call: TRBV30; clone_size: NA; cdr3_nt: TGTGCCTGGAGGCGGGGGGGAGGAGAGACCCAGTACTTC; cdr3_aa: CAWRRGGGETQYF
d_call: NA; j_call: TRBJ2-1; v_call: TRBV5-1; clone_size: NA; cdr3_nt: TGCGCCAGCAGCGCTGACCCACCGGGGGTCAATGAGCAGTTCTTC; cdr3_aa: CASSADPPGVNEQFF
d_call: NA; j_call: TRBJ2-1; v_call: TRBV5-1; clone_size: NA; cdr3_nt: TGCGCCAGCAGCTTGACCCCTGCAGGGTATGAGCAGTTCTTC; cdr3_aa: CASSLTPAGYEQFF
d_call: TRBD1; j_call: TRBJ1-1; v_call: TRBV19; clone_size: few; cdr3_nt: TGTGCCAGTATACCGACAGGGCGGAACACTGAAGCTTTCTTT; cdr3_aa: CASIPTGRNTEAFF
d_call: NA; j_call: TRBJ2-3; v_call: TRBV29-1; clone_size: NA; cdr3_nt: TGCAGCGTGGGCCCGACAGTGGCCGATACGCAGTATTTT; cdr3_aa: CSVGPTVADTQYF
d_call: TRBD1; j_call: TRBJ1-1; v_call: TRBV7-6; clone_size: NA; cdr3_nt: TGTGCCAGCAGCTTAGCGATCGGGACAGACTTAAACACTGAAGCTTTCTTT; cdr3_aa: CASSLAIGTDLNTEAFF
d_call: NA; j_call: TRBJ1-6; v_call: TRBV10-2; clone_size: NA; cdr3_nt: TGCGCCAGCAGTGAGTCGGTAGGGGACTCCTATAATTCACCCCTCCACTTT; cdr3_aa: CASSESVGDSYNSPLHF
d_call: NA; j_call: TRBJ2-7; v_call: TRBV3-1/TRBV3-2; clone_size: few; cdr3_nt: TGTGCCAGCAGCCCCCTCAGTAAGGGGGACTACGAGCAGTACTTC; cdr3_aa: CASSPLSKGDYEQYF
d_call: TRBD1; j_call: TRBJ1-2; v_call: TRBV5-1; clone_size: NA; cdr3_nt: TGCGCCAGCACGCCCGGGACAGGGGCCTATGGCTACACCTTC; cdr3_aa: CASTPGTGAYGYTF
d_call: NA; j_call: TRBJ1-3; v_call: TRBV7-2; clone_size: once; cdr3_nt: TGTGCCAGCAGCTTAGCGAGCGGGGCGTACACCATATATTTT; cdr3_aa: CASSLASGAYTIYF
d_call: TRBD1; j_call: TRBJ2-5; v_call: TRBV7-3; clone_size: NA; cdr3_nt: TGTGCCAGCAGTAGGACAGGGGGAAGAAGAGAGACCCAGTACTTC; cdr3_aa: CASSRTGGRRETQYF
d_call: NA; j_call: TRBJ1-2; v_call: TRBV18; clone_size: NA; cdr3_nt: TGTGCCAGCTCTCGCCAAATCGCAGGAAACTATGGCTACACCTTC; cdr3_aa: CASSRQIAGNYGYTF
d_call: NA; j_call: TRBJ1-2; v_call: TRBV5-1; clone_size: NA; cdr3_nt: TGCGCCAGCAGCTTTAGGATGGGGGACTATGGCTACACCTTC; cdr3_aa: CASSFRMGDYGYTF
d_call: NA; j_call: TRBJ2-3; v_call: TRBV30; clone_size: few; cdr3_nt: TGTGCCTGGGATGCGGGGACAGATACGCAGTATTTT; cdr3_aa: CAWDAGTDTQYF
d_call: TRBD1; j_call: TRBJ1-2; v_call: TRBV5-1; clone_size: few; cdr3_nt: TGCGCCAGCAGCTTCAATGGACAGGGGCTGGCTGGCTACACCTTC; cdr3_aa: CASSFNGQGLAGYTF
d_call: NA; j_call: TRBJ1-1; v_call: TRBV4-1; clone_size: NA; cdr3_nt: TGCGCCAGCAGCCAAGATCCCTCGGAGAACACTGAAGCTTTCTTT; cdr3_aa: CASSQDPSENTEAFF